A single sample gave rise to the 10 T cell receptor beta chains below, sequenced in a study of T cell responses to AZD1222 COVID-19 vaccine (dated by TCRdb to the early 2020s). Libraries were built with the immunoSEQ multiplex PCR assay. The table comes from immuneACCESS by way of TCRdb, which keeps in-frame sequences with V and J called. Part of the clones is missing from these tables; in studies checked, under half for an unresolved V gene and the rest for unknown reasons. This sample lists about 190,000 clones; 85% to 95% were detected once. The ten largest make up over 1% of the sample. What this sample's time point label stands for: baseline before first vaccination. The specimen comprised peripheral blood, sampled on day 0 of AZD1222 vaccination. The receptors derive from an adult in good health.

The rearrangement joins TRBV27 to TRBJ2-7, with TRBD2 matching 8 bases. The V gene's germline CDR1 is MNHEY and CDR2 SMNVEV (reference sequence). CDR3 length: 15 amino acids. The CDR3 DNA reads TGTGTAGTAATAGCGGGGCAGGGAGGCGCCTACGAGCAGTACTTC. This codes for CVVIAGQGGAYEQYF.

This clone was seen once. The rearrangement uses TRBV7-3 and TRBJ1-2, with 7 bases lining up with TRBD1. This CDR3 spans 13 amino acids. The germline CDR1 and CDR2 sequences are SGHTA and FQGTGA. With V trimmed by 6 bases and J by 3 bases, 4 bases remained unmatched. CDR3 nucleotides: TGTGCCAGCAGTTCCGGACAGGACTATGGCTACACCTTC. It translates to CASSSGQDYGYTF.

The V call is TRBV29-1, the J call TRBJ2-7; no clear D. Germline V gene sequence: CDR1 SQVTM, CDR2 ANQGSEA. V shed 6 bases and J shed 2 bases, with 17 bases lying between them. This CDR3 contains 14 residues. The CDR3 region has the DNA TGCAGCGTCCCTGCCCCCAGCCAGGCCTACGAGCAGTACTTC. As protein: CSVPAPSQAYEQYF.

The chain couples TRBV28 to TRBJ1-2, with 9 bases matching TRBD1. Germline V gene data show CDR1 as MDHEN and CDR2 as SYDVKM. V gave up 7 bases and J gave up 8 bases; unmatched junction bases: 8. The CDR3 runs to 13 residues. In DNA, the CDR3 is TGTGCCAGCACCTACAGGGGGCTAAAAGGCTACACCTTC. The encoded protein is CASTYRGLKGYTF.

This chain joins TRBV10-3 and TRBJ1-5; D is unclear. CDR1 ENHRY and CDR2 SYGVKD come from the germline V gene. The CDR3 spans 13 residues. V was cut by 4 bases and J by 4 bases, with 8 bases left in between. Written as DNA, the CDR3 is TGTGCCATCAGTGTCTTGGAGAATCAGCCCCAGCATTTT. It codes for CAISVLENQPQHF.

This chain uses TRBV11-3 with TRBJ2-7; D may be TRBD1 (5 bases). The CDR3 is made up of 14 amino acids. The ends were cut back, 2 bases at V and 2 bases at J, with 10 bases in the middle. Germline V gene sequence: CDR1 SGHNT, CDR2 YENEEA. The CDR3 bases are TGTGCCAGCAGCTTAAACGACAGAGCCTACGAGCAGTACTTC. Translated: CASSLNDRAYEQYF.

The V gene is TRBV6-5, the J gene TRBJ2-7; TRBD1 is a possible D gene (6 bases). The germline V gene has CDR1 MNHEY and CDR2 SVGAGI. The V gene lost 5 bases and the J gene lost 3 bases, with 11 bases spanning the gap. The CDR3 is 13 residues long. DNA for the CDR3: TGTGCCAGCAGTAGACAGGAATACTACGAGCAGTACTTC. Its protein product is CASSRQEYYEQYF.

On this clone: Other DNA sequences in this specimen translate into the identical CDR3. The chain recombines TRBV12-3 or TRBV12-4 with TRBJ1-5, with TRBD1 identical over 7 bases. V was pared by 6 bases and J by 6 bases, with 5 bases of the junction left unmatched. The CDR3 consists of 13 residues. CDR3 loop: CASSLGGSQPQHF. Written as DNA, the CDR3 is TGTGCCAGCAGCCTAGGGGGCTCTCAGCCCCAGCATTTT.

The V call is TRBV19, the J call TRBJ1-2; D is uncertain. The CDR3 covers 14 residues. Between the trimmed V and J ends, which lost 5 bases and 4 bases, there was a span of 14 bases. Germline V gene lookup returns CDR1 LNHDA and CDR2 SQIVND (reference sequence). The CDR3 sequence: CASSPPQVPYGYTF. As DNA, the CDR3 is TGTGCCAGTAGTCCACCGCAGGTCCCCTATGGCTACACCTTC.

The J gene is TRBJ1-4, the V gene TRBV5-6; D gene uncertain. V was clipped by 6 bases and J by 4 bases, with 10 bases between them. The length of the CDR3 is 13 residues. The germline V gene has CDR1 SGHDT and CDR2 YYEEEE. The CDR3 coding sequence is TGTGCCAGCACGAAACGGCTTAATGAAAAACTGTTTTTT. Its protein is CASTKRLNEKLFF. Full variable domain (missing parts from reference TRBV5-6 and TRBJ1-4): DAGVTQSPTHLIKTRGQQVTLRCSPKSGHDTVSWYQQALGQGPQFIFQYYEEEERQRGNFPDRFSGHQFPNYSSELNVNALLLGDSALYLCASTKRLNEKLFFGSGTQLSVL.